This entry describes one T cell receptor (beta chain). The sample is drawn from a study of blood T cell repertoires in COVID-19. About the research overall: From the United States, Italy and Spain came samples of acute and convalescent COVID-19. Nucleic acid was either cDNA or gDNA, and it came from T cells, B-cell-depleted T cells, or PBMCs.

Germline CDR1 is KGHDR and CDR2 is SFDVKD. This CDR3 has 15 residues. The ends lost 5 bases at V and 4 bases at J; junction bases unmatched: 7. In the original processing: Nucleated cell number was recorded as an estimate derived from reference gene primer amplification. Profiled with immunoSEQ multiplex PCR; TCRdb holds only in-frame clones, not every one. D and trimming come from the DNA, and the V and J calls and clone size come from that table. The sample records 98,000 or so clones, about 85% being singletons. This sequence joins TRBV24-1 and TRBJ2-5; 9 bases are a match to TRBD2. Sequenced material: peripheral blood. The origin of this receptor is a woman in her 70s with acute or convalescent COVID-19. CDR3 in amino acids: CATSGVAGEGETQYF. Written as DNA, the CDR3 is TGTGCCACCAGTGGGGTAGCGGGAGAGGGAGAGACCCAGTACTTC.